Sequencing of this T cell receptor beta chain was carried out in a study of blood T cell repertoires in COVID-19 (dated by TCRdb to the early 2020s). In terms of the full investigation: The collaborator samples originated in the United States, Italy and Spain and spanned the acute and convalescent phases of COVID-19. Sample metadata almost always included a de-identified subject ID, COVID-19 status, age in years and sex. The material from the prospective study consisted of cDNA or gDNA derived from T cells, B-cell-depleted T cells, or PBMCs. Deeply sampled blood TCRbeta repertoires from subjects exposed to, actively infected with, or recovered from COVID-19 were included in the dataset. The samples were drawn from two sources: the first 160 participants of the ongoing ImmuneRACE study, and 1,200 or so subjects contributed by 6 global collaborators. The repertoires were released in a freely available public database intended as a resource for research on the immune response to SARS-CoV-2. Where HLA class I and class II types were available, the types were taken from metadata supplied by the sample provider, not from assay-based typing.

One collaborating source in Seattle enrolled patients during active infection and followed them longitudinally through the course of disease. Each collaborating institution followed its own protocols to collect whole blood in K2EDTA tubes. For TCRbeta analysis, collaborators shipped samples in one of three forms: frozen whole blood, isolated PBMCs, or DNA extracted from either of those sample types. What the research found in general, with its limitations: The quantity of clinical and demographic metadata differed by source and by participant and was supplied without curation.

This clone came up a few times. No cognate antigen has been identified for it. No much larger clone exists at a distance of one base, and base qualities are not known. The immunoSEQ Assay, a bias-controlled multiplex PCR, was used to amplify TCRbeta CDR3 regions from genomic DNA. The study's processing was this. Within the assay, amplification of reference gene primers was used to estimate how many nucleated cells each sample contained. To quantify the absolute abundance of each unique TCRbeta CDR3 rearrangement, sequence reads were collapsed and filtered. Productive Simpson clonality was computed per sample as the square root of Simpson's diversity index over productive rearrangements. Held by TCRdb, this immuneACCESS table contains in-frame sequences only and omits some clones. Under half of the omission traces to an unresolved V gene where checked; the cause of the rest is unknown. Clone size and the V and J calls come from that table; the DNA yielded D and trimming. The sample table contains around 480,000 clones; only one count was recorded for 88% of them. The ten most abundant clones make up about 12% of the sample.

The germline V end is reduced by 5 bases and the J end by 4 bases; junction bases left unmatched: 8. The CDR3 numbers 15 residues from cysteine through phenylalanine. Only the CDR3 portion is preserved as DNA: 45 bases, with reading frame beginning at the first base. CDR1 MNHEY and CDR2 SMNVEV are derived from the germline V gene (reference sequence). The origin of this receptor is a woman aged 50 to 65 with COVID-19, enrolled during active disease. Recombination joined TRBV27 with TRBJ1-2, and 9 bases in between align with TRBD1. Sequenced material: peripheral blood. The nucleotide sequence is given as TGTGCCAGCAGTCCCGACCCGACAGGGGGCTATGGCTACACCTTC. Translation gives CASSPDPTGGYGYTF.